A selection of T cell receptor beta chains follows, all from one sample in a study of identical twins. TCRdb independently ran MiXCR on the 5' RACE reads; one entry per CDR3 protein. There are 700,000 or so distinct CDR3 sequences in the sample; 21% occur only once, and more than 4% lies in the top ten. Separately, the same data were catalogued under a study of T cells expressing NK-cell markers.

Sequences were obtained from PBMCs. Receptor source: a woman between 18 and 30 years old in good health. CDR3s include the opening cysteine and the closing phenylalanine or tryptophan. The order of the fields is CDR3 DNA, CDR3 protein, D gene, J gene, clone size, V gene. D genes are given only for firm matches. Not all rows give a size; the values are once, few, many and, for expanded clones, a class.

CDR3 DNA: TGTGCCAGCAGTTATGGGGCTCCCCTGGGGGGAGGGCGAGGCTACACCTTC
CDR3 protein: CASSYGAPLGGGRGYTF
D gene: NA
J gene: TRBJ1-2
clone size: NA
V gene: TRBV6-5

CDR3 DNA: TGTGCCAGCAGCTTAGTACAGGGACAGGGGGAGGCTTTCTTT
CDR3 protein: CASSLVQGQGEAFF
D gene: TRBD1
J gene: TRBJ1-1
clone size: NA
V gene: TRBV7-9

CDR3 DNA: TGCAGTGCACCCACTAGGGGAAGCTCCTACAATGAGCAGTTCTTC
CDR3 protein: CSAPTRGSSYNEQFF
D gene: NA
J gene: TRBJ2-1
clone size: many
V gene: TRBV20-1

CDR3 DNA: TGCAGTGCTAGTGCAACGGGGGATTACGAGCAGTACTTC
CDR3 protein: CSASATGDYEQYF
D gene: NA
J gene: TRBJ2-7
clone size: NA
V gene: TRBV20-1

CDR3 DNA: TGTGCCAGCAGCTTCCGGACAGGATCGGACGAGCAGTACTTC
CDR3 protein: CASSFRTGSDEQYF
D gene: TRBD1
J gene: TRBJ2-7
clone size: NA
V gene: TRBV7-8

CDR3 DNA: TGTGCCAGCAGCTGGTCCCTGGGACAGTCCTCCTACGAGCAGTACTTC
CDR3 protein: CASSWSLGQSSYEQYF
D gene: TRBD1
J gene: TRBJ2-7
clone size: NA
V gene: TRBV6-2/TRBV6-3

CDR3 DNA: TGTGCCAGCAGCCCCCTCGGGTCTGCCGGGAAACGGTACTTC
CDR3 protein: CASSPLGSAGKRYF
D gene: NA
J gene: TRBJ2-4
clone size: few
V gene: TRBV12-3/TRBV12-4

CDR3 DNA: TGTGCCAGCAGCTTCCTAGTACGGGACACAGATACGCAGTATTTT
CDR3 protein: CASSFLVRDTDTQYF
D gene: NA
J gene: TRBJ2-3
clone size: NA
V gene: TRBV11-2

CDR3 DNA: TGTGCCAGCAGAAGGACAGTCGTAGGGGACGAGCAGTACTTC
CDR3 protein: CASRRTVVGDEQYF
D gene: NA
J gene: TRBJ2-7
clone size: many
V gene: TRBV6-1

CDR3 DNA: TGTGCCAGCCGGGGGCCGACGGGCACTGAAGCTTTCTTT
CDR3 protein: CASRGPTGTEAFF
D gene: NA
J gene: TRBJ1-1
clone size: NA
V gene: TRBV18

CDR3 DNA: TGCAGTGCTAGAGATTCAGGGCTGGAAGGGCATACTGAAGCTTTCTTT
CDR3 protein: CSARDSGLEGHTEAFF
D gene: NA
J gene: TRBJ1-1
clone size: few
V gene: TRBV20-1

CDR3 DNA: TGTGCCAGCAGTCACTGGACAGGATCCTACGAGCAGTACTTC
CDR3 protein: CASSHWTGSYEQYF
D gene: TRBD1
J gene: TRBJ2-7
clone size: few
V gene: TRBV6-5

CDR3 DNA: TGTGCCAGCAGCTTTCAGGGGCGCAGGAATGAGCAGTTCTTC
CDR3 protein: CASSFQGRRNEQFF
D gene: NA
J gene: TRBJ2-1
clone size: NA
V gene: TRBV5-6

CDR3 DNA: TGTGCCAGCAGCTTCGGGCGGGACAATGAGCAGTTCTTC
CDR3 protein: CASSFGRDNEQFF
D gene: NA
J gene: TRBJ2-1
clone size: NA
V gene: TRBV7-9